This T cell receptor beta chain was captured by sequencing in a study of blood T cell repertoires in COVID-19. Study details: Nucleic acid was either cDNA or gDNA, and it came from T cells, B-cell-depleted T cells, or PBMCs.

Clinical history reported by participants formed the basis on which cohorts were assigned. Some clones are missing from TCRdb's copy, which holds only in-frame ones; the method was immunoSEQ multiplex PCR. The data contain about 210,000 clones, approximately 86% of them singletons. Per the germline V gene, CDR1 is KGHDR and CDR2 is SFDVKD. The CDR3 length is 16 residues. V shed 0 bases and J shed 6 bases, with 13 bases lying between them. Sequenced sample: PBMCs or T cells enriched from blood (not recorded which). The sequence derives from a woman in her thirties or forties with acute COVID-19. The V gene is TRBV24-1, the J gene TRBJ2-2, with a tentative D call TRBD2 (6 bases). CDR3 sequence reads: CATSDLPGDDAGELFF. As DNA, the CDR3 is TGTGCCACCAGTGATTTGCCGGGGGATGACGCCGGGGAGCTGTTTTTT.